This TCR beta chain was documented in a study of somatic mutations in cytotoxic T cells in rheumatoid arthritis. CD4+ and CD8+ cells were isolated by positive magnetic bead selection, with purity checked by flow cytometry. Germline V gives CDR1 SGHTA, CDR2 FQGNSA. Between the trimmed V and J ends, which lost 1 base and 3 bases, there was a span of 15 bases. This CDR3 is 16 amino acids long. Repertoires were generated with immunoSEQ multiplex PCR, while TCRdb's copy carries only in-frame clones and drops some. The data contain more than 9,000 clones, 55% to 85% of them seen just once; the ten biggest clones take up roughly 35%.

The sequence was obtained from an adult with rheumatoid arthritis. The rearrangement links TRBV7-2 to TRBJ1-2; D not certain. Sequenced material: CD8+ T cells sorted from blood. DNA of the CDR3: TGTGCCAGCAGCTTAGTGGAGACGGTGGGTTACTATGGCTACACCTTC. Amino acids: CASSLVETVGYYGYTF.